This entry lists 16 T cell receptor beta chains sequenced from one sample in a study of T cells in localized non-small cell lung cancer. Profiled with immunoSEQ multiplex PCR; TCRdb holds only in-frame clones, not every one. Found here are roughly 940 clones, about 33% of them singletons; the top ten hold around an eighth. The input for sequencing was normal lung tissue next to the tumor, taken before any cancer treatment. The origin of the receptors is a female donor of 60 years or more with stage I lung adenocarcinoma.

This clone was seen a few times. This sequence joins TRBV19 and TRBJ2-1, with D tentatively TRBD2 (5 bases). V was clipped by 6 bases and J by 9 bases, with 15 bases between them. Germline CDR1 is LNHDA and CDR2 is SQIVND (reference sequence). The CDR3 is made up of 13 amino acids. CDR3 loop: CASSQFLAPEQFF. CDR3 nucleotide sequence: TGTGCCAGTAGCCAGTTTCTAGCTCCTGAGCAGTTCTTC.

This clone was detected only a few times. The V gene is TRBV11-3, the J gene TRBJ1-1, with D perhaps TRBD1 (6 bases). In germline, CDR1 is SGHNT, CDR2 YENEEA. This CDR3 has 14 amino acids. Trimming removed 3 bases from V and 6 bases from J, with 14 bases in between. The CDR3 DNA reads as TGTGCCAGCAGCTTGGGCAGGGGATCACCTGAAGCTTTCTTT. Protein product: CASSLGRGSPEAFF.

This clone was seen only a few times. The CDR3 region is CASSFGGSGRVRGEQFF. The CDR3 bases are TGCGCCAGCAGCTTCGGTGGCAGCGGGAGGGTGCGGGGTGAGCAGTTCTTC. V gene TRBV5-1 combines with J gene TRBJ2-1, with TRBD2 matching over 10 bases. Germline CDR1 SGHRS, CDR2 YFSETQ. V lost 2 bases and J lost 9; bases outside the gene matches: 14. The CDR3 runs 17 residues.

The rearrangement joins TRBV9 to TRBJ2-3; D gene ambiguous. V was cut by 5 bases and J by 5 bases, with 12 bases left in between. The germline V gene has CDR1 SGDLS and CDR2 YYNGEE. There are 13 residues in the CDR3. The CDR3 here is CASSDTDEDTQYF. CDR3 in DNA: TGTGCCAGCAGTGACACTGATGAAGATACGCAGTATTTT.

The table lists this clone with a few counts. The chain employs TRBV10-3 and TRBJ2-1; 9 bases agree with TRBD2. This CDR3 has 18 residues. J lost 2 bases, V lost 0 bases, and 8 bases had no gene match. CDR1 is ENHRY and CDR2 is SYGVKD in the germline V gene. The CDR3 spells CAISESSLGLATYNEQFF. For the CDR3, the DNA is TGTGCCATCAGTGAGTCGAGTTTGGGACTAGCTACCTACAATGAGCAGTTCTTC.

This clone is judged large. The rearrangement joins TRBV9 to TRBJ2-1; D perhaps matches TRBD2 (5 bases). The CDR3 consists of 14 residues. V was trimmed by 4 bases and J by 5 bases, leaving 13 bases between them. Looked up from germline, CDR1 is SGDLS and CDR2 is YYNGEE. The CDR3 DNA reads TGTGCCAGCAGCCCCGGGGTCCTACACAATGAGCAGTTCTTC. Protein product: CASSPGVLHNEQFF.

The sample holds a few counts of this clone. The chain links TRBV7-5 to TRBJ2-3; the table calls TRBD2, which could not be checked here. TRBV7-5 is reported as a pseudogene. The CDR3 covers 16 residues. The DNA of the CDR3 is TGTGCCAGCAGTCCCCCGGGAGTCTCAAAGGCAGATACGCAGTATTTT. Residues: CASSPPGVSKADTQYF.

By sample fraction, this clone is medium-sized. The rearrangement uses TRBV9 and TRBJ2-7; D remains ambiguous. The germline V gene has CDR1 SGDLS and CDR2 YYNGEE. Trimming removed 7 bases at V and 5 bases at J, with 19 bases between. The CDR3 is made up of 14 amino acids. As DNA, the CDR3 is TGTGCCAGCGGAGAGGTTCATACCGACCACGAGCAGTACTTC. Its translation: CASGEVHTDHEQYF.

The chain uses TRBV30 and TRBJ2-1, with 11 bases lining up with TRBD2. The trim removed 0 bases at V and 8 bases at J, leaving 9 bases unmatched. The CDR3 has 16 amino acids. CDR1 GTSNPN and CDR2 SVGIG come from the germline V gene (reference sequence). The CDR3 DNA sequence: TGTGCCTGGAGTGTAAGGGGTAGCGGGAGGGTCCATGAGCAGTTCTTC. Translating gives CAWSVRGSGRVHEQFF.

The CDR3 nucleotides read TGTGCCAGCAGTGAAGGAAGCAGTTTCGAGCAGTACTTC. Its translation is CASSEGSSFEQYF. The genes are TRBV25-1 and TRBJ2-7; D is unresolved. Germline CDR1 MGHDK, CDR2 SYGVNS. This CDR3 spans 13 amino acids. Deletions cut 2 bases from V and 6 bases from J, with 11 bases between.

CDR3 in amino acids: CASASGSSTDTQYF. As DNA, the CDR3 is TGTGCCAGCGCTAGCGGGAGTTCCACAGATACGCAGTATTTT. V usage is TRBV19 and J usage is TRBJ2-3; 10 bases match TRBD2. In germline, CDR1 is LNHDA, CDR2 SQIVND (reference sequence). This CDR3 spans 14 amino acids. V was pared by 9 bases and J by 2 bases, with 5 bases of the junction left unmatched.

The table lists this clone with a few counts. The chain joins TRBV4-1 to TRBJ2-3; 13 nucleotides align to TRBD2. The germline gives CDR1 MGHRA, CDR2 YSYEKL. This CDR3 has 19 residues. V shed 4 bases and J 0 bases; nucleotides not matched to a gene: 10. DNA of the CDR3: TGCGCCAGCAGCCTCCGAGGGACTAGCGGGACCTTTAGCACAGATACGCAGTATTTT. It codes for CASSLRGTSGTFSTDTQYF.

This chain connects TRBV28 to TRBJ2-3; either TRBD1 or TRBD2 may fit D (6 bases each). The CDR3 has 18 residues. V was trimmed by 3 bases and J by 0 bases, leaving 19 bases between them. Germline values: CDR1 MDHEN, CDR2 SYDVKM. CDR3 DNA: TGTGCCAGCAGTTTTGGGGGGCGCTTCGACTCTAGCACAGATACGCAGTATTTT. Protein sequence: CASSFGGRFDSSTDTQYF.

This clone has a handful of counts. This chain joins TRBV6-8 and TRBJ1-5, with D unclear. Trimming cost V 8 bases and J 3 bases, with 8 bases left between them. CDR3 length: 12 amino acids. Germline CDR1 is MNHGY and CDR2 is SAAAGT. The CDR3 DNA is TGTGCCAGCTCAAAAGACAATCAGCCCCAGCATTTT. It codes for CASSKDNQPQHF.

This clone is large (0.1 to 1%). The V call is TRBV29-1, the J call TRBJ1-1; 8 bases align to TRBD1. V gave up 7 bases and J gave up 0 bases; unmatched junction bases: 4. Germline values: CDR1 SQVTM, CDR2 ANQGSEA. This CDR3 comprises 13 residues. The CDR3 sequence: CSAWDRMNTEAFF. CDR3 bases: TGCAGCGCTTGGGACAGGATGAACACTGAAGCTTTCTTT.

The CDR3 region is CASSRTADLIYF. The CDR3 nucleotides are TGTGCCAGTAGTAGGACTGCGGATCTGATATATTTT. This chain uses TRBV19 with TRBJ1-3; D remains unclear. V lost 4 bases to trimming and J lost 13 bases, with 14 bases between them. The germline CDR1 and CDR2 sequences are LNHDA and SQIVND (reference sequence). The CDR3 length is 12 residues.